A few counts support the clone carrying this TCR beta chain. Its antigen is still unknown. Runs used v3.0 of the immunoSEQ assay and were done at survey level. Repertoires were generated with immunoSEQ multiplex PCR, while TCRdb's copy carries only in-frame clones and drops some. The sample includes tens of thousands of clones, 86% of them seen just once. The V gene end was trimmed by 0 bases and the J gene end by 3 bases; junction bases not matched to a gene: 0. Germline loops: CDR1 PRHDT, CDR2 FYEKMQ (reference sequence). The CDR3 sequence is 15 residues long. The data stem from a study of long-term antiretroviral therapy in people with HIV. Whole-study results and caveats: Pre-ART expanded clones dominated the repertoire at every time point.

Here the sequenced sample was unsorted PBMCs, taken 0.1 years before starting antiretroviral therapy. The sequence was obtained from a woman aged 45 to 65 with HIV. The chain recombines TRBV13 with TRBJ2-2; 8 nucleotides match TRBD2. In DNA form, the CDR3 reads TGTGCCAGCAGCTTAGGCGGGGGGGACACCGGGGAGCTGTTTTTT. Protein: CASSLGGGDTGELFF.